This T cell receptor (beta chain) emerged from a study of identifying expanded T cells in peripheral blood. Notes on the study in general: About 1.2 clones differed between technical replicates, versus around 15 and 18 over time. Across healthy donors, higher total template counts meant significantly greater roughly 2-week count variance.

The method was immunoSEQ multiplex PCR; TCRdb's version includes in-frame clones alone and lacks a portion of them. The data show around 78,000 clones, approximately 84% seen once. V was cut by 7 bases and J by 8 bases, with 6 bases left in between. This CDR3 spans 10 amino acids. Points on this clone: What it binds is unknown.

The source of this sequence is a person aged 18-70 years in good health. Material for sequencing was blood. The genes are TRBV6-7 and TRBJ2-1; no definite D call. TRBV6-7 is annotated as an ORF whose role is uncertain. The CDR3 region is CASTKDEQFF. The CDR3 DNA reads as TGTGCCAGCACGAAGGATGAGCAGTTCTTC.